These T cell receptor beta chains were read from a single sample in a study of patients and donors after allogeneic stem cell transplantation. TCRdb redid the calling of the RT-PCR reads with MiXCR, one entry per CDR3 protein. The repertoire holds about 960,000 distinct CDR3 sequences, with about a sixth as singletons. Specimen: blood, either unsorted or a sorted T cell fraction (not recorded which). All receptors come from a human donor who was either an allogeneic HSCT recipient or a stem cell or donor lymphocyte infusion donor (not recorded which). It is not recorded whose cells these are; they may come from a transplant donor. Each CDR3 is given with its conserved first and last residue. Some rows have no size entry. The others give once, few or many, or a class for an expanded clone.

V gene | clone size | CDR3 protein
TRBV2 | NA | CASTGTGGGADTQYF
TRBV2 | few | CASSATGTGVNEQFF
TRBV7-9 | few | CASSRSGPPSGNTIYF
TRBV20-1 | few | CSARDATSGVYEQYF
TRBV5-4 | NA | CASSLGARIYTDTQYF
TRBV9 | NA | CASSPGQASHEQYF
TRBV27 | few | CASSRTGTSNQPQHF
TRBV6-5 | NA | CASSYGGPGYTEAFF
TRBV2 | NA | CASMGRQETQYF
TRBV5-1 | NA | CASSLKPPGLAGTYNEQFF
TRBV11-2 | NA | CASSLVVSYTQYF
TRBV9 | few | CASSPRVSANSPLHF
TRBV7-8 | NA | CASSSARNTGELFF
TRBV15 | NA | CATSRGWDPTLGQPQHF
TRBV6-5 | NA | CASSYSKLQDNSPLHF
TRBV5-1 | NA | CASSTGQAISEQYF
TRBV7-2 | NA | CASSTGANYGYTF